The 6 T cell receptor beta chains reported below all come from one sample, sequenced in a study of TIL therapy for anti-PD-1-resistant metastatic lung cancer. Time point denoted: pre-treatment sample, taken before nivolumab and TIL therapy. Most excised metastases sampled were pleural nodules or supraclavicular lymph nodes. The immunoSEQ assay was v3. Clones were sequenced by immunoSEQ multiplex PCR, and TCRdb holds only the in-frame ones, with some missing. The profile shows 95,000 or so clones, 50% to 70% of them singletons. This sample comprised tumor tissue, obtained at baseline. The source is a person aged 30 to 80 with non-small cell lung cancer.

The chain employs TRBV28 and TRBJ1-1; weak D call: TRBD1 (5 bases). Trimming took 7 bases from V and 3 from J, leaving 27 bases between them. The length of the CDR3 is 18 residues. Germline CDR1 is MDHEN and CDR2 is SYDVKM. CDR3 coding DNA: TGTGCCAGCACGACCCCGGGACCTCTTCGGGGGGTTGACACTGAAGCTTTCTTT. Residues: CASTTPGPLRGVDTEAFF.

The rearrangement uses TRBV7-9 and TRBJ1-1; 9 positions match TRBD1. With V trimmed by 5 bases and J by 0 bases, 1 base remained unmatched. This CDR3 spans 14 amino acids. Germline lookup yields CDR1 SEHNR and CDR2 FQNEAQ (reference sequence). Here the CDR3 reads CASSGQGLNTEAFF. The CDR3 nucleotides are TGTGCCAGCAGCGGACAGGGGTTGAACACTGAAGCTTTCTTT.

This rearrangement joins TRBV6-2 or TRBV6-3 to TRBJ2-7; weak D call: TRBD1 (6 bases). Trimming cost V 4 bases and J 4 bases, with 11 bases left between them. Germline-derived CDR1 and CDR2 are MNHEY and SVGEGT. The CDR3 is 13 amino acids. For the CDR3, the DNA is TGTGCCAGCAGTTGGGGCAGGGGATACGAGCAGTACTTC. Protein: CASSWGRGYEQYF.

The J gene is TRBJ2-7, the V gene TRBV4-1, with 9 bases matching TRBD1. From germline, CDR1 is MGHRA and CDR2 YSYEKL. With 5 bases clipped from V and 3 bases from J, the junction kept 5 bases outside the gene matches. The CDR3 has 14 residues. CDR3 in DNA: TGCGCCAGCAGCACCCAGACAGGGGGCTACGAGCAGTACTTC. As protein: CASSTQTGGYEQYF.

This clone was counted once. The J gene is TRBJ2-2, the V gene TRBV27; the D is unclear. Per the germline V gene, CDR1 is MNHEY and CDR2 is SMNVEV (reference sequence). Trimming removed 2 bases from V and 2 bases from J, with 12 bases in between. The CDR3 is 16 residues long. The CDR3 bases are TGTGCCAGCAGTTTACATGCTGGCCTTAACACCGGGGAGCTGTTTTTT. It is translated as CASSLHAGLNTGELFF.

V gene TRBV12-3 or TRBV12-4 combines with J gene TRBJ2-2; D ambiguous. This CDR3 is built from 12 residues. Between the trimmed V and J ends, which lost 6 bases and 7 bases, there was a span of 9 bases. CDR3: CASRQAIGELFF. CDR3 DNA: TGTGCCAGCAGGCAGGCTATCGGGGAGCTGTTTTTT.